Below, 25 T cell receptor beta chains from the same sample are listed, as sequenced in a study of CD8+CD57+ T cells in acquired aplastic anemia. Genomic DNA was employed as the template in profiling TCR beta VDJ and CDR3. Using its own MiXCR run on the reads, TCRdb lists one record per CDR3 protein. The sample carries 150,000 to 200,000 distinct CDR3 sequences, around three fifths recorded once. Sequenced input: sorted CD4+, CD8+, or CD8+CD57+ T cells (not recorded which) from PBMCs. The receptor source for this set is a human donor with severe aplastic anemia or a healthy control (not recorded which).

This clonotype was found many times. The chain recombines TRBV27 with TRBJ1-1; tentative D call: TRBD1 (5 bases). The CDR3 spans 14 residues. The V gene lost 6 bases and the J gene lost 3 bases, with 14 bases spanning the gap. Germline CDR1 MNHEY, CDR2 SMNVEV (reference sequence). The CDR3 DNA is TGTGCCAGCAGCCCCGGGGCATTGGACACTGAAGCTTTCTTT. Translating it yields CASSPGALDTEAFF.

The genes are TRBV12-3 or TRBV12-4 and TRBJ2-7; 8 bases are shared with TRBD1. The CDR3 has 12 residues. V trimming: 6 bases; J trimming: 6 bases; junction bases outside the gene matches: 4. The CDR3 coding sequence is TGTGCCAGCAGCGCCAGGGGGCTCGAGCAGTACTTC. As protein: CASSARGLEQYF.

The chain joins TRBV4-3 to TRBJ2-5; unclear D gene. Germline V CDR1 and CDR2: LGHNA, YSLEER. The CDR3 loop spans 13 amino acids. V lost 1 base to trimming and J lost 3 bases, with 6 bases between them. The CDR3 coding sequence is TGCGCCAGCAGCCAAGCCGAGGAAGAGACCCAGTACTTC. The encoded protein is CASSQAEEETQYF.

The rearrangement links TRBV2 to TRBJ1-6, with 8 bases lining up with TRBD1. After removal of 7 bases from V and 10 bases from J, the junction contained 9 bases not matched to a gene. CDR1 and CDR2 from the germline V gene are SNHLY and FYNNEI. The CDR3 contains 14 residues. The CDR3, as DNA: TGTGCCAGCACCACCCAGGGGGCAGGGTCACCCCTCCACTTT. Encoded protein: CASTTQGAGSPLHF. Full variable domain (missing parts from reference TRBV2 and TRBJ1-6): EPEVTQTPSHQVTQMGQEVILRCVPISNHLYFYWYRQILGQKVEFLVSFYNNEISEKSEIFDDQFSVERPDGSNFTLKIRSTKLEDSAMYFCASTTQGAGSPLHFGNGTRLTVT.

The chain couples TRBV7-9 to TRBJ2-2; 8 bases line up with TRBD2. The trim removed 3 bases at V and 1 base at J, leaving 10 bases unmatched. The CDR3 has 18 amino acids. Germline CDR1 and CDR2: SEHNR and FQNEAQ (reference sequence). CDR3 DNA: TGTGCCAGCAGCTTGGGTAGCGGGGTTCCCCAGAACACCGGGGAGCTGTTTTTT. It codes for CASSLGSGVPQNTGELFF.

The V call is TRBV24-1, the J call TRBJ2-3, with TRBD2 identical over 11 bases. V gave up 7 bases and J gave up 1 base; unmatched junction bases: 12. Germline lookup yields CDR1 KGHDR and CDR2 SFDVKD. The CDR3 is 18 residues long. CDR3 in DNA: TGTGCCACCAGCATGGACTCTAGCGGGGGGCCGGGCACAGATACGCAGTATTTT. It encodes CATSMDSSGGPGTDTQYF.

This clonotype was observed a handful of times. The V and J genes are TRBV13 and TRBJ2-7, with D tentatively TRBD1 or TRBD2 (6 bases each). Germline V gene sequence: CDR1 PRHDT, CDR2 FYEKMQ (reference sequence). Deletions cut 3 bases from V and 6 bases from J, with 18 bases between. The CDR3 sequence is 15 residues long. CDR3 in amino acids: CASSLASGGVGEQYF. The CDR3 DNA reads TGTGCCAGCAGCTTGGCGTCCGGGGGCGTCGGCGAGCAGTACTTC. The whole variable domain, remainder taken from reference TRBV13 and TRBJ2-7, is AAGVIQSPRHLIKEKRETATLKCYPIPRHDTVYWYQQGPGQDPQFLISFYEKMQSDKGSIPDRFSAQQFSDYHSELNMSSLELGDSALYFCASSLASGGVGEQYFGPGTRLTVT.

To note about this clonotype: This could be a read error, since a much larger clone is one nucleotide away. The genes are TRBV6-4 and TRBJ2-1, with a possible D match to TRBD2 (7 bases). CDR1 MRHNA and CDR2 SNTAGT come from the germline V gene. The CDR3 is made up of 16 amino acids. The CDR3, as DNA: TGTGCCAGCAGTGACTTTGGCGGGGGCGACTACAATGGGCAGTTCTTC. This translates into CASSDFGGGDYNGQFF.

This clonotype was seen a single time. The chain recombines TRBV7-3 with TRBJ1-2, with D hard to call. V was trimmed by 5 bases and J by 3 bases, leaving 13 bases between them. The CDR3 is made up of 14 amino acids. The germline CDR1 and CDR2 sequences are SGHTA and FQGTGA. The CDR3 nucleotides read TGTGCCAGCAGCCGAGAACGTGGACACTATGGCTACACCTTC. Protein sequence: CASSRERGHYGYTF. The full variable domain, in which reference TRBV7-3 and TRBJ1-2 provide the parts outside the CDR3, is GAGVSQTPSNKVTEKGKYVELRCDPISGHTALYWYRQSLGQGPEFLIYFQGTGAADDSGLPNDRFFAVRPEGSVSTLKIQRTERGDSAVYLCASSRERGHYGYTFGSGTRLTVV.

The chain combines TRBV29-1 with TRBJ2-3; 10 bases agree with TRBD2. J gave up 6 bases and V 3 bases, and 6 bases lay outside the gene matches. The CDR3 consists of 14 residues. Germline CDR1 is SQVTM and CDR2 is ANQGSEA. CDR3 residues: CSVDPSGSGDTQYF. The CDR3 DNA follows: TGCAGCGTTGACCCTAGCGGGAGCGGGGATACGCAGTATTTT.

Ten or more counts support this clonotype. V usage is TRBV24-1 and J usage is TRBJ2-6; D might be TRBD1 (5 bases). Germline CDR1 reads KGHDR; CDR2 reads SFDVKD. This CDR3 spans 12 amino acids. V was shortened by 1 base and J by 12 bases, with 6 bases between the two germline ends. CDR3 region: CATSDLRGVLTF. The DNA for the CDR3 is TGTGCCACCAGTGATTTAAGGGGCGTCCTGACTTTC.

To note about this clonotype: Lacking the conserved final phenylalanine or tryptophan, this CDR3 likely reflects a read error. Because the CDR3's place on the DNA is in doubt, the DNA is left out and the CDR3 is given as listed by TCRdb. The V gene is TRBV15, the J gene TRBJ1-1; the D segment call TRBD1 is taken from the table without a DNA check. The CDR3 spans 15 amino acids, including both terminal residues. Per the germline V gene, CDR1 is LNHNV and CDR2 is YYDKDF (reference sequence). CDR3 in amino acids: CATSGDRVRGRVVFD.

At least ten counts were recorded for this clonotype. This chain joins TRBV30 and TRBJ2-1; D is possibly TRBD2 (7 bases). The germline V gene encodes CDR1 GTSNPN and CDR2 SVGIG (reference sequence). This CDR3 region has 14 residues. V was cut by 8 bases and J by 2 bases, with 16 bases left in between. In nucleotides, the CDR3 is TGTGCCGGATTGGACAGCGGGGCCTACAATGAGCAGTTCTTC. Translated: CAGLDSGAYNEQFF.

This sequence joins TRBV7-2 and TRBJ2-7, with 8 bases that match TRBD2. The CDR3 loop spans 14 amino acids. CDR1 and CDR2 from the germline V gene are SGHTA and FQGNSA. Trimming removed 1 base from V and 4 bases from J; junction bases left unmatched: 3. The CDR3 DNA is TGTGCCAGCAGCTTAGATCCGGGAGGGTACGAGCAGTACTTC. Protein product: CASSLDPGGYEQYF.

CDR3 protein: CASSYAGDETQYF. The DNA of the CDR3 is TGTGCCAGCAGCTACGCAGGGGACGAGACCCAGTACTTC. The chain recombines TRBV7-9 with TRBJ2-5; possible D gene TRBD1, 6 bases. V was shortened by 4 bases and J by 5 bases, with 11 bases between the two germline ends. The CDR3 is made up of 13 amino acids. Germline V gene lookup returns CDR1 SEHNR and CDR2 FQNEAQ (reference sequence).

As to this clonotype: At one end, the junction sequence differs from germline, possibly due to a read error. This rearrangement joins TRBV10-1 to TRBJ2-1, with 10 bases lining up with TRBD1. CDR1 and CDR2 (germline): WNHNN, SYGVQD (reference sequence). The CDR3 length is 15 residues. Written as DNA, the CDR3 is TGCGCCGGCAGTGACGGGACAGGGGTTCACAATGAGCAGTTCTTC. Its protein product is CAGSDGTGVHNEQFF.

This clonotype was counted ten times or more. The rearrangement uses TRBV12-3 or TRBV12-4 and TRBJ1-5, with D perhaps matching TRBD1 (5 bases). The CDR3 runs to 15 residues. V lost 7 bases to trimming and J lost 4 bases, with 17 bases between them. Here the CDR3 reads CASMGPGGLNQPQHF. The CDR3 nucleotides are TGTGCCAGCATGGGGCCGGGCGGATTGAATCAGCCCCAGCATTTT.

The V call is TRBV2, the J call TRBJ1-2, with a possible D match to TRBD1 (5 bases). With 3 bases removed from V and 4 bases from J, the gap between germline ends came to 6 bases. CDR1 SNHLY and CDR2 FYNNEI come from the germline V gene. This CDR3 spans 12 amino acids. The CDR3 coding sequence is TGTGCCAGCAGTGAGGACACCTATGGCTACACCTTC. Translating it yields CASSEDTYGYTF.

The sample holds a few counts of this clonotype. The rearrangement links TRBV10-3 to TRBJ1-1; no clear D gene. V lost 3 bases and J lost 7, with 9 bases in between. Germline V gene data show CDR1 as ENHRY and CDR2 as SYGVKD. The CDR3 spans 12 residues. The CDR3 region is CAISDWANEAFF. The CDR3 DNA is TGTGCCATCAGTGATTGGGCTAATGAAGCTTTCTTT.

This sequence joins TRBV2 and TRBJ2-5; D gene uncertain. The ends were cut back, 3 bases at V and 1 base at J, with 9 bases in the middle. The CDR3 runs to 14 residues. Germline loops: CDR1 SNHLY, CDR2 FYNNEI. The CDR3 protein is CASSDWGSQETQYF. Written as DNA, the CDR3 is TGTGCCAGCAGTGATTGGGGTTCCCAAGAGACCCAGTACTTC.

In regard to this clonotype: A read error may explain this, as a much larger clone is one base away. The chain links TRBV11-2 to TRBJ2-2; 9 positions match TRBD2. This CDR3 comprises 15 residues. The germline V gene has CDR1 SGHAT and CDR2 FQNNGV. Here the CDR3 DNA reads TGTGCCAGCAGCTTAGAGACTAGCGGCCGCGGGGAGCTGTCTTTT. It encodes CASSLETSGRGELSF.

The chain is built from TRBV20-1 and TRBJ2-5; 13 bases match TRBD2. Trimming took 8 bases from V and 8 from J; bases not matched to a gene: 8. The CDR3 runs to 13 residues. Germline values: CDR1 DFQATT, CDR2 SNEGSKA (reference sequence). CDR3 loop: CSTYRGLAGTQYF. The CDR3, as DNA: TGCAGTACCTACCGGGGACTAGCGGGAACCCAGTACTTC.

CDR3 DNA sequence: TGTGCCAGCAGCTTAGGGGACGGAGCTAACTATGGCTACACCTTC. Translated, it gives CASSLGDGANYGYTF. The chain links TRBV7-2 to TRBJ1-2; D perhaps matches TRBD1 (5 bases). CDR1 SGHTA and CDR2 FQGNSA come from the germline V gene. The V and J ends lost 1 base and 0 bases respectively, with 9 bases between them. This CDR3 region has 15 residues.

Here the CDR3 DNA reads TGCAGTGCTAGAGATCGGGTCACGTCCATAGAGACCCAGTACTTC. Translating gives CSARDRVTSIETQYF. The chain carries TRBV20-1 and TRBJ2-5; D gene unclear. Germline V gives CDR1 DFQATT, CDR2 SNEGSKA (reference sequence). V was pared by 0 bases and J by 4 bases, with 15 bases between. The CDR3 length is 15 residues.

This chain joins TRBV15 and TRBJ1-4; possibly TRBD1 for D (6 bases). This CDR3 is 16 amino acids long. The V end was cut by 0 bases, the J end by 8 bases, with 16 bases between. Germline loops: CDR1 LNHNV, CDR2 YYDKDF (reference sequence). CDR3 coding DNA: TGTGCCACCAGCAGAGATAGGTCGGCCCAGGGGGAAAAACTGTTTTTT. The encoded protein is CATSRDRSAQGEKLFF.